This T cell receptor beta chain was found in a study of cytomegalovirus exposure and HLA in healthy donors. Whole-study context: The Caucasian-associated ancestry cluster contained about 80% of the approximately 430 genotyped donors.

For this clone: What it binds is not known.

PCR employed 60 Vbeta and 13 Jbeta primers. Assay used: immunoSEQ multiplex PCR; TCRdb lists only in-frame clones, some missing. The sample data list tens of thousands of clones. Germline CDR1 reads SGDLS; CDR2 reads YYNGEE. Trimming at V came to 3 bases and at J to 4 bases, leaving 5 bases not matched to a gene. The CDR3 is made up of 15 amino acids. Points from the study as a whole: Accurate predictions that matched the HLA-A and HLA-B alleles of most subjects were reportedly made from TCR beta sequences. By HLA locus, TCR association rates varied in a later analysis, with DRB1 showing the most and HLA-C the fewest. The study designated some 180 TCR beta chains cytomegalovirus-associated.

The chain couples TRBV9 to TRBJ2-1; TRBD1 matches 9 bases. The TCR was taken from a man aged 50 to 60 in good health and CMV-seropositive. Sequenced sample: PBMCs. The CDR3 loop reads CASSAGTGLYNEQFF. CDR3 coding DNA: TGTGCCAGCAGCGCCGGGACAGGGCTTTACAATGAGCAGTTCTTC.